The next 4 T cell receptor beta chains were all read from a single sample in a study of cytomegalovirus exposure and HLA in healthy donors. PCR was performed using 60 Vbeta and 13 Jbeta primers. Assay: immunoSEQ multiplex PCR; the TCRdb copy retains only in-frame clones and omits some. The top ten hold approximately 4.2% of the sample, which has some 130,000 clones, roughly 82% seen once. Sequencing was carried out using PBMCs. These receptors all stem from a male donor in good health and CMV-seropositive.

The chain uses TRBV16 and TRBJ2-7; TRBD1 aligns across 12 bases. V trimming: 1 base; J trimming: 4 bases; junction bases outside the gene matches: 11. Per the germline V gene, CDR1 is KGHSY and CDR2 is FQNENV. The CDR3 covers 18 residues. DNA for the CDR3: TGTGCCAGCAGCCAATGGGGACCGGGACAGGGGGCGAAGTACGAGCAGTACTTC. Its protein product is CASSQWGPGQGAKYEQYF.

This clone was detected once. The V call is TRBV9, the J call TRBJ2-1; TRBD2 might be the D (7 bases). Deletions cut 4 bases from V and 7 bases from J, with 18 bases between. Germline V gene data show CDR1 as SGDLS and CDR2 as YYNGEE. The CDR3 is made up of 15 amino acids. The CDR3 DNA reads TGTGCCAGCAGCCCTTGGGCTAAGGGGGGGAATGAGCAGTTCTTC. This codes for CASSPWAKGGNEQFF.

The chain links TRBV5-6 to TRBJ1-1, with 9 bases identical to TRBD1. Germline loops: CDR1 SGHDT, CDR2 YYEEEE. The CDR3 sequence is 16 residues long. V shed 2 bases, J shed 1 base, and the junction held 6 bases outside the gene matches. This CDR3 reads CASSLNRGQGNTEAFF. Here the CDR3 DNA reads TGTGCCAGCAGCTTAAACAGGGGGCAGGGGAACACTGAAGCTTTCTTT.

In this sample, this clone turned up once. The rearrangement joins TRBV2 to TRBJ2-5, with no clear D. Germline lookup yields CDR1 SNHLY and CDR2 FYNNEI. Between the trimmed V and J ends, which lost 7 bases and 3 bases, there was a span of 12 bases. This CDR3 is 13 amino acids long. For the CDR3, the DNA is TGTGCCAGCACCGCGCTGTTAGAAGAGACCCAGTACTTC. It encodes CASTALLEETQYF.